The clone carrying this T cell receptor beta chain was counted a few times. Antigen: not known. This sample stems from a study of cytomegalovirus exposure and HLA in healthy donors. Study outcomes and limitations: Earlier results showed most TCR beta V segments being productive about 87% or about 30% of the time. Analysis was carried out at a later point, and it linked a missense DCLRE1C variant to TCR beta V- and J-gene trimming.

The CDR3 length is 14 residues. Per the germline V gene, CDR1 is SGHRS and CDR2 is YFSETQ. After removal of 3 bases from V and 3 bases from J, the junction contained 2 bases not matched to a gene. The PCR ran on 60 Vbeta and 13 Jbeta primers. Libraries were prepared by immunoSEQ multiplex PCR; TCRdb keeps only in-frame clonotypes and omits some of them. Among 75,000 to 100,000 clones listed, 73% were seen once. The sample taken for sequencing was PBMCs. The clonotype originates from a man in his forties in good health and CMV-seronegative. This chain joins TRBV5-1 and TRBJ2-7; 11 positions agree with TRBD1. The chain's CDR3 is CASSSGTGGYEQYF. In DNA form, the CDR3 reads TGCGCCAGCAGCTCCGGGACAGGGGGCTACGAGCAGTACTTC.